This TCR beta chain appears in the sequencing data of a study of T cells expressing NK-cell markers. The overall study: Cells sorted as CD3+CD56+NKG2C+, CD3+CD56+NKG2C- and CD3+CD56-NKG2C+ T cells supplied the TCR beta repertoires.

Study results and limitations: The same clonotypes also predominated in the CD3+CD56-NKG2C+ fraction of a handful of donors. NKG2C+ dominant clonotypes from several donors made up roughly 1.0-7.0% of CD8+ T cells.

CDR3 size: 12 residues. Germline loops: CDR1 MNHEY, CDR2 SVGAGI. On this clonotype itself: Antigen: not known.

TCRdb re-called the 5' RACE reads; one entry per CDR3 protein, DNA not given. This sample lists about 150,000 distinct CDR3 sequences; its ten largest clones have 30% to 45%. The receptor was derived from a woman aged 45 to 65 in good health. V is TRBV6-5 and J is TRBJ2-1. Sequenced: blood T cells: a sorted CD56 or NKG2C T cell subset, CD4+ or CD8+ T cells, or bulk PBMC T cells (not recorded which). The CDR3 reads CASSYFTKEQFF.